The present entry profiles one T cell receptor beta chain with its context. The sample originates from a study of blood T cell repertoires in COVID-19. Across the study: From the United States, Italy and Spain came samples of acute and convalescent COVID-19. In each case, the material was cDNA or gDNA derived from T cells, B-cell-depleted T cells, or PBMCs.

V gave up 5 bases and J gave up 4 bases; unmatched junction bases: 10. CDR3 length: 17 residues. CDR1 is MNHEY and CDR2 is SVGEGT in the germline V gene. Per the original methods: It was from reference gene primer amplification that nucleated cell counts were estimated. Measured with immunoSEQ multiplex PCR; TCRdb has only the in-frame clones, and not every one. That table supplies the V and J calls and clone size; D and trimming were determined from the DNA. The data contain tens of thousands of clones, 80% of them singletons. The TCR was taken from a man between 65 and 80 years old who had recovered from COVID-19. The chain is built from TRBV6-2 or TRBV6-3 and TRBJ2-5, with 13 bases aligning to TRBD2. Sequenced input: peripheral blood. DNA for the CDR3: TGTGCCAGCAGTATACCCTCCGGGACTAGCGGGACAGAGACCCAGTACTTC. This sequence encodes CASSIPSGTSGTETQYF.